The rows below give T cell receptor beta chains drawn from one sample of a study of T cell responses to AZD1222 COVID-19 vaccine. Using immunoSEQ multiplex PCR, the repertoire was profiled, and TCRdb retains in-frame clones only, with some absent. The sample records 200,000 or so clones, 85% to 95% being singletons. This specimen consisted of peripheral blood, obtained on day 0 of AZD1222 vaccination. The receptors were gathered from an adult in good health. Both conserved end residues are part of each CDR3. Fields, in order: V gene, D gene, clone size, J gene, CDR3 DNA, CDR3 protein. D genes are given only for firm matches. Not every row has a clone size; where given, it reads once, few, many or a size class.

>TRBV29-1|-|-|TRBJ2-2
TGCAGTGCGAGGGACACCGGGGAGCTGTTTTTT
CSARDTGELFF
>TRBV20-1|-|-|TRBJ2-7
TGCAGTGCTAGTTCTGGGAAGGACTACGAGCAGTACTTC
CSASSGKDYEQYF
>TRBV28|TRBD1|-|TRBJ2-2
TGTGCCAGCAGCGACAGGGTGGGGCGGACCGGGGAGCTGTTTTTT
CASSDRVGRTGELFF
>TRBV7-2|-|-|TRBJ1-2
TGTGCCAGCAGCTTAGTTGCAGATAGTCCGGGTGGCTACACCTTC
CASSLVADSPGGYTF
>TRBV12-3/TRBV12-4|-|-|TRBJ1-1
TGTGCCAGCGGACCAGGGATGAACACTGAAGCTTTCTTT
CASGPGMNTEAFF
>TRBV7-2|TRBD1|-|TRBJ1-3
TGTGCCAGCAGCTCTACAGGGGCGAGGGGAAACACCATATATTTT
CASSSTGARGNTIYF
>TRBV15|-|-|TRBJ1-4
TGTGCCACCAGCAGAGATAACGATGAGAAACTGTTTTTT
CATSRDNDEKLFF
>TRBV29-1|TRBD1|-|TRBJ1-1
TGCAGCGTCCGGACAGGGATGAGTAACACTGAAGCTTTCTTT
CSVRTGMSNTEAFF
>TRBV2|-|-|TRBJ2-7
TGTGCCAGCAGGAGGACTTGGGGCTCCTACGAGCAGTACTTC
CASRRTWGSYEQYF
>TRBV6-5|-|-|TRBJ1-2
TGTGCCAGCAGTTACTCGAGACTAAGCTACACCTTC
CASSYSRLSYTF
>TRBV7-9|-|once|TRBJ1-2
TGTGCCAGCAGCTTAGGTCGGACGGGTGGCTACACCTTC
CASSLGRTGGYTF
>TRBV13|-|-|TRBJ2-3
TGTGCCAGCAGCTTAAGTGGCACAGATACGCAGTATTTT
CASSLSGTDTQYF
>TRBV7-9|TRBD1|-|TRBJ1-5
TGTGCCAGCAGCCCACAGGGACAGCTTAGCAATCAGCCCCAGCATTTT
CASSPQGQLSNQPQHF
>TRBV19|TRBD2|-|TRBJ2-7
TGTGCCAGTAGTATAGATCCAGGGAGGGCCTACGAGCAGTACTTC
CASSIDPGRAYEQYF
>TRBV28|TRBD1|-|TRBJ1-1
TGTGCCAGCAGCCCCAGGGGGCCGGTCACTGAAGCTTTCTTT
CASSPRGPVTEAFF
>TRBV24-1|-|-|TRBJ1-5
TGTGCCACCAGTGGAGGGAGCAATCAGCCCCAGCATTTT
CATSGGSNQPQHF
>TRBV7-8|-|-|TRBJ2-5
TGTGCCAGCAGCTTAGCGAGGCCAGTCCAAGAGACCCAGTACTTC
CASSLARPVQETQYF